The source of this T cell receptor beta chain is a study of CD8+CD57+ T cells in acquired aplastic anemia. Overall study: The DNA of sorted CD4+ and CD8+ cells averaged 3.2 ug.

The CDR3 is 15 residues long. V was clipped by 6 bases and J by 2 bases, with 17 bases between them. Per the germline V gene, CDR1 is DFQATT and CDR2 is SNEGSKA (reference sequence). Both TCR beta VDJ combination and CDR3 sequence profiling were carried out. Genomic DNA was the template for this profiling. TCRdb fed the reads into MiXCR, producing one record per CDR3 protein. The data hold 200,000 to 250,000 distinct CDR3 sequences, with 65% observed a single time. Those patients picked for sequencing had displayed CD8+CD57+ cell expansion on flow cytometry. Patient blood was sampled before any therapy had been received.

Sequencing used sorted CD4+, CD8+, or CD8+CD57+ T cells (not recorded which) from PBMCs. This sequence originates from a human donor with aplastic anemia. V gene TRBV20-1 combines with J gene TRBJ1-3, with D maybe TRBD1 (5 bases). The CDR3, as DNA: TGCAGTGCCAGCTCTGGGGGGGTAACTGGAAACACCATATATTTT. Translated: CSASSGGVTGNTIYF.